The 21 T cell receptor beta chains below come from one sample, sequenced in a study of blood T cell repertoires in COVID-19. Sequencing used immunoSEQ multiplex PCR; TCRdb keeps in-frame clones, though not all of them. This sample has 85,000 to 130,000 clones; about 91% occur once, and the top ten carry approximately 5.5%. Sequenced input: peripheral blood. The receptors come from a human donor in a cohort sampled during active COVID-19.

The chain couples TRBV6-1 to TRBJ2-1; 8 bases match TRBD1. The CDR3 has 14 residues. Germline V gene data show CDR1 as MNHNS and CDR2 as SASEGT. V dropped 5 bases and J dropped 3; count of bases not matched to a gene: 3. The CDR3 sequence: CASSSGQGYNEQFF. The CDR3 coding sequence is TGTGCCAGCAGTTCTGGACAGGGCTACAATGAGCAGTTCTTC.

This clone was seen once. This chain links TRBV7-2 with TRBJ2-7, with D unresolved. The CDR3 is 11 amino acids. CDR1 and CDR2 from the germline V gene are SGHTA and FQGNSA. V gave up 6 bases and J gave up 5 bases, with 8 bases separating them. The CDR3 DNA reads as TGTGCCAGCAGTGGAGCCCACGAGCAGTACTTC. It encodes CASSGAHEQYF. Supplemented by reference TRBV7-2 and TRBJ2-7, the full variable domain reads GAGVSQSPSNKVTEKGKDVELRCDPISGHTALYWYRQSLGQGLEFLIYFQGNSAPDKSGLPSDRFSAERTGGSVSTLTIQRTQQEDSAVYLCASSGAHEQYFGPGTRLTVT.

The V and J genes are TRBV6-2 or TRBV6-3 and TRBJ2-3, with TRBD2 matching 10 bases. Trimming took 6 bases from V and 2 from J; bases not matched to a gene: 5. CDR3 size: 15 residues. CDR1 and CDR2 (germline): MNHEY, SVGEGT. The chain's CDR3 is CASSLGLAVTDTQYF. DNA for the CDR3: TGTGCCAGCAGCCTCGGACTAGCGGTCACAGATACGCAGTATTTT.

The V and J genes are TRBV7-8 and TRBJ2-7; a possible D gene is TRBD2 (5 bases). This CDR3 comprises 14 residues. Trimming left V 1 base short and J 0 bases short, with 7 bases between. Germline CDR1 and CDR2: SGHVS and FQNEAQ. The CDR3 DNA follows: TGTGCCAGCAGCTTAGGGGAGTTCTCCTACGAGCAGTACTTC. Amino acids: CASSLGEFSYEQYF.

The chain joins TRBV7-2 to TRBJ2-7; TRBD2 aligns across 7 bases. Unmatched junction bases numbered 6, after V lost 3 bases and J lost 1 base. The CDR3 is 15 amino acids. CDR1 and CDR2 (germline): SGHTA, FQGNSA. The CDR3 reads CASSFGAAGSYEQYF. CDR3 coding DNA: TGTGCCAGCAGCTTCGGGGCAGCGGGATCCTACGAGCAGTACTTC.

The chain links TRBV12-2 to TRBJ2-3; TRBD2 is the table's D call and was not checked against the DNA. TRBV12-2 is flagged as a pseudogene. The CDR3 contains 11 residues. CDR3 loop: CASRFRDTQYF. The CDR3 DNA follows: TGTGCAAGTCGCTTTCGTGATACGCAGTATTTT.

This chain connects TRBV4-1 to TRBJ2-7; 7 bases are shared with TRBD1. Trimming removed 6 bases from V and 2 bases from J; junction bases left unmatched: 10. Looked up from germline, CDR1 is MGHRA and CDR2 is YSYEKL. This CDR3 spans 15 amino acids. This chain's CDR3 is CASSPYGTAPYEQYF. In DNA form, the CDR3 reads TGCGCCAGCAGTCCTTACGGGACAGCTCCCTACGAGCAGTACTTC.

This rearrangement joins TRBV6-5 to TRBJ1-1, with D perhaps matching TRBD1 (5 bases). The CDR3 has 12 residues. The V end was cut by 9 bases, the J end by 1 base, with 9 bases between. Germline lookup yields CDR1 MNHEY and CDR2 SVGAGI. CDR3 protein: CASGAKNTEAFF. In DNA, the CDR3 is TGTGCCAGTGGGGCGAAGAACACTGAAGCTTTCTTT.

V gene TRBV24-1 combines with J gene TRBJ2-5, with D possibly TRBD1 on 5 matching bases. The ends were cut back, 9 bases at V and 4 bases at J, with 14 bases in the middle. Germline V gene sequence: CDR1 KGHDR, CDR2 SFDVKD. This CDR3 comprises 13 residues. The CDR3: CATSDRQGETQYF. The CDR3 DNA is TGTGCCACCTCGGACCGGCAGGGAGAGACCCAGTACTTC.

This rearrangement joins TRBV5-5 to TRBJ1-2, with 8 bases aligning to TRBD1. V was clipped by 2 bases and J by 3 bases; unmatched bases: 0. Germline CDR1 and CDR2: SGHKS and YYEKEE (reference sequence). This CDR3 contains 13 residues. The CDR3 region has the DNA TGTGCCAGCAGCTTACAGGGGGACTATGGCTACACCTTC. This encodes CASSLQGDYGYTF.

The chain couples TRBV10-3 to TRBJ1-2; 8 bases align to TRBD1. This CDR3 is 13 amino acids long. The germline CDR1 and CDR2 sequences are ENHRY and SYGVKD. The J segment lost 5 bases and the V segment lost 2 bases, leaving 1 base of the junction unmatched. The CDR3 region is CAISEGQGYGYTF. CDR3 DNA sequence: TGTGCCATCAGTGAGGGACAGGGATATGGCTACACCTTC.

The chain employs TRBV5-6 and TRBJ1-1; TRBD1 is a possible D gene (5 bases). CDR3 length equals 14 residues. Germline CDR1 SGHDT, CDR2 YYEEEE. V was cut by 1 base and J by 8 bases, with 15 bases left in between. CDR3 amino acids: CASSLLFGTAEAFF. DNA for the CDR3: TGTGCCAGCAGCTTGTTGTTCGGGACTGCGGAAGCTTTCTTT.

The chain joins TRBV7-9 to TRBJ2-1; no clear D. V was cut by 9 bases and J by 7 bases, with 13 bases left in between. Germline V lookup: CDR1 SEHNR, CDR2 FQNEAQ (reference sequence). The CDR3 is made up of 12 amino acids. CDR3 protein: CASWSDLNEQFF. The CDR3 DNA reads as TGTGCCAGTTGGTCAGATCTGAATGAGCAGTTCTTC.

The rearrangement joins TRBV28 to TRBJ2-7; TRBD2 aligns across 7 bases. Germline CDR1 and CDR2: MDHEN and SYDVKM. With V trimmed by 6 bases and J by 3 bases, 11 bases remained unmatched. The CDR3 runs 15 residues. The CDR3 region has the DNA TGTGCCAGCAGACAAATAAGAAGCGGGAACTACGAGCAGTACTTC. Amino acid sequence: CASRQIRSGNYEQYF.

V gene TRBV28 combines with J gene TRBJ2-1; D is undetermined. There are 13 residues in the CDR3. Per the germline V gene, CDR1 is MDHEN and CDR2 is SYDVKM. V was clipped by 6 bases and J by 9 bases, with 15 bases between them. CDR3 sequence: CASSPVLSVEQFF. The CDR3 bases are TGTGCCAGCAGCCCCGTACTGTCTGTTGAGCAGTTCTTC.

This rearrangement joins TRBV9 to TRBJ2-3, with TRBD2 matching 9 bases. CDR1 is SGDLS, CDR2 YYNGEE, per germline. Trimming cost V 3 bases and J 1 base; bases outside gene matches: 9. This CDR3 spans 17 amino acids. DNA of the CDR3: TGTGCCAGCAGCGCCGGGACTAGCTCCTTGGGCACAGATACGCAGTATTTT. This gives the protein CASSAGTSSLGTDTQYF.

This clone was picked up one time. V is TRBV19 and J is TRBJ1-3; 8 positions agree with TRBD1. V trimming: 4 bases; J trimming: 3 bases; junction bases outside the gene matches: 8. In germline, CDR1 is LNHDA, CDR2 SQIVND (reference sequence). This CDR3 is built from 16 residues. CDR3 nucleotides: TGTGCCAGTAGTAAAGGACAGGGAAGAAGTGGAAACACCATATATTTT. Residues: CASSKGQGRSGNTIYF.

The chain uses TRBV7-9 and TRBJ2-3, with TRBD2 identical over 13 bases. The trim removed 2 bases at V and 4 bases at J, leaving 3 bases unmatched. This CDR3 is built from 16 residues. CDR1 and CDR2 from the germline V gene are SEHNR and FQNEAQ (reference sequence). CDR3 nucleotide sequence: TGTGCCAGCAGCTTAATGGGACTAGCGGGGTCAGATACGCAGTATTTT. Its protein is CASSLMGLAGSDTQYF.

The J gene is TRBJ1-4, the V gene TRBV4-3; 9 bases match TRBD1. CDR1 LGHNA and CDR2 YSLEER come from the germline V gene. Trimming at V came to 6 bases and at J to 7 bases, leaving 6 bases not matched to a gene. CDR3 length: 14 residues. The CDR3 nucleotides are TGCGCCAGCAGGAAGGGGACAGGGAGTGAAAAACTGTTTTTT. It yields the protein CASRKGTGSEKLFF.

The chain links TRBV3-1 (or the pseudogene TRBV3-2) to TRBJ1-2; D is unclear. CDR1 is LGHDT, CDR2 YNNKEL, per germline (reference sequence). V gave up 0 bases and J gave up 8 bases, with 7 bases separating them. CDR3 length: 12 residues. The CDR3 DNA reads as TGTGCCAGCAGCCAAGATAAGGAGGGCTACACCTTC. Protein product: CASSQDKEGYTF.

The chain has TRBV19 and TRBJ2-3, with D possibly TRBD1 on 5 matching bases. This CDR3 is 13 amino acids long. Deletions cut 6 bases from V and 4 bases from J, with 11 bases between. CDR1 LNHDA and CDR2 SQIVND come from the germline V gene (reference sequence). The CDR3 loop reads CASRKTDPDTQYF. The CDR3 nucleotides read TGTGCCAGTAGGAAGACAGATCCAGATACGCAGTATTTT.